Listed here is a single T cell receptor (beta chain). Its antigen remains unknown. Germline CDR1 and CDR2: SQVTM and ANQGSEA. This CDR3 spans 16 amino acids. V was clipped by 0 bases and J by 0 bases; unmatched bases: 5. PCR primers comprised 60 Vbeta and 13 Jbeta primers. Using immunoSEQ multiplex PCR, the repertoire was profiled, and TCRdb retains in-frame clones only, with some absent. Of around 79,000 clones in the sample, 60% to 75% were seen once. The sample belongs to a study of cytomegalovirus exposure and HLA in healthy donors. Points from the study as a whole: At a 0.05 false discovery rate, a later analysis found 16,951 TCR beta sequences to be associated with HLA alleles.

This TCR derives from a woman aged 40 to 49 in good health and CMV-seropositive. Sample: PBMCs. The chain carries TRBV29-1 and TRBJ2-1, with TRBD1 identical over 7 bases. CDR3 loop: CSVEDPGQSSYNEQFF. The CDR3 DNA reads TGCAGCGTTGAAGATCCGGGACAGAGCTCCTACAATGAGCAGTTCTTC.